This T cell receptor beta chain was obtained from a study of vaccination and CD4 T cells after COVID-19 (dated by TCRdb to the early 2020s). Describing the broader study: The convalescent cohort included six males and four females, with two Hispanic individuals, seven Caucasians, two Asians and one multiracial person. Each participant got two doses of either the Pfizer-BioNTech BNT162b2 vaccine (n=8) or the Moderna mRNA-1273 vaccine (n=2). Post-COVID blood samples were collected from convalescent patients a median of approximately 100 days after diagnosis, with a range of about 30 to 170 days. The time from the second vaccine dose to post-vaccine blood sampling had a median of roughly 70 days and ranged from about 13 to 250 days. For stimulating the cultures, overlapping spike peptide pools were used, derived from SARS-CoV-2 as well as from the common cold coronaviruses HCoV-NL63, HCoV-OC43 and HCoV-229E. In control cultures, a CEFX viral epitope pool was used as positive control, an HIV-1 Nef peptide pool was used as negative control, or no peptide was added. In 10 COVID-19 convalescent patients and a handful of infection-naive healthy vaccine recipients, researchers compared the spike-specific CD4+ TCR repertoire from before mRNA vaccination with the repertoire from after. An earlier paper using these donors assessed, at the TCR clonotype level, memory CD4+ T cell crossreactivity between SARS-CoV-2 and common cold coronavirus spike proteins. Results and caveats for the whole study, not just this receptor: Only a relatively small number of convalescent patients were included in the study, and early timepoints following natural infection were not analyzed. In convalescent patients, a median roughly 88% of post-vaccine SARS-CoV-2-reactive clones were detected only after vaccination, suggesting vaccine-specific priming. Nearly all vaccine-specific clones in convalescent patients (304 of 307) were mono-reactive for SARS-CoV-2 spike rather than cross-reactive with common cold coronaviruses. The median count of SARS-CoV-2-reactive clonotypes went up from around 21 after infection to about 40 after vaccination, although the change was not significant.

This clonotype was detected only once. Its antigen is unknown. No clone much larger than this one lies a single base away; base qualities are absent. One read amounts to weak evidence. V is reduced by 0 bases and J by 4 bases, leaving a spacing of 13 bases between them. CDR1 SGHNT and CDR2 YENEEA are derived from the germline V gene. The CDR3 has 15 amino acids, counting the end cysteine and phenylalanine. Only CDR3 DNA is held: 45 bases, read in frame from base 1. The label giving this sample's treatment or condition can be read as: roughly 10-day PBMC culture with coronavirus spike peptide pools or control peptides (ViraFEST assay). CD4+ T cells from unexposed donors were collected before the COVID-19 pandemic (2011-2018). The ViraFEST assay, used in the study, expanded antigen-specific T cells with peptide pools and then identified the expanded clonotypes through TCR sequencing. Each well held 2 million to 2.5 million PBMCs cultured with roughly 10 ug/ml peptide pools in IMDM containing roughly 4.7% human AB serum and 9 to 10 IU/ml IL-2. On days 3 and 7, half of the culture medium was replaced with fresh IL-2-containing medium. Once the cells had been in culture for roughly 11 days, the EasySep CD4+ T cell isolation kit was used to isolate CD4+ T cells by negative selection. As cell numbers permitted, CD4+ T cells from unexposed donors were tested for reactivity to SARS-CoV-2 S and N and to four common cold coronavirus spike pools. PBMCs were separated from whole blood using Ficoll-Paque Plus gradient centrifugation and then either used fresh or cryopreserved at -140C. Each culture condition was generally run in triplicate wells. The leukapheresis product used for the unexposed donors was purchased from a commercial source.

Library construction relied on PCR. DNA from cultured CD4+ T cells underwent TCR sequencing with the Oncomine TCR Beta short-read assay at the Johns Hopkins FTIC core. The QIAamp micro DNA kit was used to extract genomic DNA from the cultured CD4+ T cells. Oncomine TCR Beta libraries from cultured CD4+ T cells were pooled using unique dual indexes and sequenced on an Illumina iSeq 100. The authors processed their data as follows. Non-productive sequences were removed, and CDR3s not starting with C, not ending with F or W, or shorter than 7 amino acids were discarded. Antigen-specific clonotypes were identified using the MANAFEST web application through comparison of peptide-stimulated wells with reference and other culture wells. Positive clones required FDR below 0.05, an odds ratio above 5, and productive frequency above 0.1% in at least two of three replicate wells. A clonotype was classed as cross-reactive if the clonotype showed significant expansion both in SARS-CoV-2 spike wells and in at least one common cold coronavirus spike condition. Using R version 3.6.1, CDR3 homology was evaluated through Levenshtein distances (stringdist) along with unrooted phylogenetic trees (ape). TCRdb ran its own pipeline on the public reads, namely fastp trimming at Q25 and MiXCR clone calling, and kept in-frame beta chains. CDR3 protein duplicates are merged, each entry listing the most common genes and DNA. TCRdb, rather than the study authors, made the V and J calls. In all, the sample holds 6,000 to 6,500 distinct CDR3 sequences, and less than 50% of those were seen once. 38% of the sample rests with the top ten.

The source is a human donor in good health. The sequencing input was CD4+ T cells from blood, cultured in vitro. The chain is made from TRBV11-3 and TRBJ2-7, with the D segment possibly TRBD1 or TRBD2, each aligning over 5 bases. The sequenced DNA: TGTGCCAGCAGCTTAGACGGGACCTCTACTTACGAGCAGTACTTC. Translated, this gives CASSLDGTSTYEQYF.